This TCR beta chain was obtained from a study of control samples from healthy donors and cancer patients. Germline values: CDR1 SGHRS, CDR2 YFSETQ. The CDR3 is made up of 15 amino acids. Trimming took 4 bases from V and 0 from J, leaving 13 bases between them. Libraries were prepared by immunoSEQ multiplex PCR; TCRdb keeps only in-frame clonotypes and omits some of them. The sample has around 180,000 clones; around 88% are singletons. The sequence was obtained from a woman aged 25-40 years in good health. The sample consisted of blood. The chain combines TRBV5-1 with TRBJ1-1, with D unresolved. The CDR3 DNA sequence: TGCGCCAGCAGCCCAGGACGGGATATGAACACTGAAGCTTTCTTT. This translates into CASSPGRDMNTEAFF. Full variable domain (rest looked up from reference TRBV5-1 and TRBJ1-1): KAGVTQTPRYLIKTRGQQVTLSCSPISGHRSVSWYQQTPGQGLQFLFEYFSETQRNKGNFPGRFSGRQFSNSRSEMNVSTLELGDSALYLCASSPGRDMNTEAFFGQGTRLTVV.